Shown below are 18 T cell receptor beta chains from a single sample sequenced in a study of shared clonotypes between healthy human individuals. CD8 cells regarded as naive lacked CD45RO, were positively chosen for CCR7, and omitted terminally differentiated effector memory CD45RA+ cells. Data came from immunoSEQ multiplex PCR; TCRdb stores just in-frame clones and leaves some out. Of more than 2 million clones detected, 93% appear once; the ten largest clones hold roughly 1.7%. The sample comprised naive CD8+ T cells from PBMCs. All receptors come from a man between 18 and 29 years old in good health. Some clones in this sample may be carry-over from other donors' samples.

The rearrangement joins TRBV4-3 to TRBJ2-1, with no clear D. The CDR3 loop spans 14 amino acids. The V gene's germline CDR1 is LGHNA and CDR2 YSLEER. V was shortened by 0 bases and J by 8 bases, with 11 bases between the two germline ends. The CDR3 nucleotides are TGCGCCAGCAGCCAAGATCGGAGTATTGATGAGCAGTTCTTC. This encodes CASSQDRSIDEQFF.

The V and J genes are TRBV4-1 and TRBJ1-1; 8 nucleotides align to TRBD1. This CDR3 has 14 residues. Germline values: CDR1 MGHRA, CDR2 YSYEKL. The V and J ends lost 4 bases and 6 bases, in that order; junction bases with no gene match: 7. This CDR3 is CASSLGQGSAEAFF. The CDR3 DNA is TGCGCCAGCAGCCTCGGACAGGGCTCCGCTGAAGCTTTCTTT.

The V gene is TRBV4-1, the J gene TRBJ2-7; D unresolved. Trimming removed 4 bases at V and 7 bases at J, with 23 bases between. Germline CDR1 is MGHRA and CDR2 is YSYEKL. The CDR3 contains 16 residues. CDR3 sequence: CASSLHRALLRAEQYF. CDR3 in DNA: TGCGCCAGCAGCCTCCACAGAGCCCTCCTTCGGGCGGAGCAGTACTTC.

In its sample, this clone was seen once. The rearrangement uses TRBV7-8 and TRBJ1-3; D call uncertain. Germline V gene sequence: CDR1 SGHVS, CDR2 FQNEAQ. The CDR3 is 14 residues long. Trimming cost V 6 bases and J 6 bases, with 15 bases left between them. The CDR3 sequence: CASRLGYGENTIYF. CDR3 DNA sequence: TGTGCCAGCAGACTAGGGTACGGGGAAAACACCATATATTTT.

This clone was detected only once. V gene TRBV27 combines with J gene TRBJ1-5; maybe TRBD1 (5 bases). V shed 0 bases and J shed 1 base, with 13 bases lying between them. Germline CDR1 MNHEY, CDR2 SMNVEV (reference sequence). The CDR3 covers 17 residues. The DNA for the CDR3 is TGTGCCAGCAGTTTATCAATGTGGGGGGGGAGCAATCAGCCCCAGCATTTT. Amino acid sequence: CASSLSMWGGSNQPQHF.

This chain joins TRBV7-2 and TRBJ1-4; D uncertain. CDR1 SGHTA and CDR2 FQGNSA come from the germline V gene. CDR3 length: 18 residues. Trimming took off 5 bases at V and 7 bases at J, with 26 bases between the two ends. The CDR3 sequence is CASSPRVRLSHSGEKLFF. The CDR3 DNA sequence: TGTGCCAGCAGCCCGAGGGTTAGGCTTTCCCACTCCGGTGAAAAACTGTTTTTT.

The chain carries TRBV19 and TRBJ1-2; D not certain. V gave up 3 bases and J gave up 1 base, with 6 bases separating them. The germline gives CDR1 LNHDA, CDR2 SQIVND (reference sequence). CDR3 size: 13 residues. CDR3 in amino acids: CASSIPGNYGYTF. The CDR3 region has the DNA TGTGCCAGTAGTATTCCGGGTAACTATGGCTACACCTTC.

This clone was seen a single time. The CDR3 protein is CAWSVRGLAGGSVTQYF. The DNA of the CDR3 is TGTGCCTGGAGTGTACGTGGGCTAGCGGGAGGGTCCGTTACGCAGTATTTT. The V and J genes are TRBV30 and TRBJ2-3; 12 bases line up with TRBD2. With V trimmed by 0 bases and J by 8 bases, 12 bases remained unmatched. Per the germline V gene, CDR1 is GTSNPN and CDR2 is SVGIG (reference sequence). The CDR3 is 17 residues long.

This chain uses TRBV2 with TRBJ1-2; TRBD1 agrees at 8 bases. Per the germline V gene, CDR1 is SNHLY and CDR2 is FYNNEI. The CDR3 loop spans 12 amino acids. V lost 9 bases, J lost 7 bases, and 7 bases stayed unmatched. The CDR3 sequence is CASTGGWGGYTF. CDR3 coding DNA: TGTGCCAGTACAGGGGGATGGGGTGGCTACACCTTC.

About this clone: Additional DNA sequences in this sample encode the identical CDR3. V usage is TRBV9 and J usage is TRBJ2-7; D assignment may be TRBD1 or TRBD2 (5 bases each). Looked up from germline, CDR1 is SGDLS and CDR2 is YYNGEE. The length of the CDR3 is 14 residues. V dropped 0 bases and J dropped 3 bases, with 10 bases sitting between them. As DNA, the CDR3 is TGTGCCAGCAGCGTAGGGGGACGGAGCTACGAGCAGTACTTC. Translated, it gives CASSVGGRSYEQYF. Full variable domain (remainder filled in from reference TRBV9 and TRBJ2-7): DSGVTQTPKHLITATGQRVTLRCSPRSGDLSVYWYQQSLDQGLQFLIQYYNGEERAKGNILERFSAQQFPDLHSELNLSSLELGDSALYFCASSVGGRSYEQYFGPGTRLTVT.

Comments on this clone: This CDR3 is also generated by other DNA sequences in the sample. This sequence joins TRBV27 and TRBJ2-1, with D unresolved. From germline, CDR1 is MNHEY and CDR2 SMNVEV (reference sequence). The CDR3 has 12 amino acids. Trimming stripped 5 bases from V and 3 bases from J, with 5 bases between. CDR3 sequence (DNA): TGTGCCAGCAGTCCGAACTACAATGAGCAGTTCTTC. This sequence encodes CASSPNYNEQFF.

The chain couples TRBV5-4 to TRBJ1-3; 9 nucleotides line up with TRBD1. The CDR3 has 17 residues. The V gene's germline CDR1 is SGHNT and CDR2 YYREEE (reference sequence). Trimming at V came to 2 bases and at J to 4 bases, leaving 10 bases not matched to a gene. In DNA, the CDR3 is TGTGCCAGCAGCTTAGGGGACAGGGATGTTATCGGAAACACCATATATTTT. This gives the protein CASSLGDRDVIGNTIYF.

This chain links TRBV4-3 with TRBJ2-3; tentatively, D is TRBD1 (6 bases). V lost 0 bases, J lost 6 bases, and 10 bases lay in between. The length of the CDR3 is 14 residues. CDR1 is LGHNA, CDR2 YSLEER, per germline. CDR3 protein: CASSQDVGGDTQYF. Here the CDR3 DNA reads TGCGCCAGCAGCCAAGATGTTGGGGGCGATACGCAGTATTTT.

This chain uses TRBV28 with TRBJ2-1, with D hard to call. This CDR3 is 13 amino acids long. In germline, CDR1 is MDHEN, CDR2 SYDVKM. Trimming stripped 3 bases from V and 7 bases from J, with 10 bases between. The CDR3 is CASSFIMENEQFF. Here the CDR3 DNA reads TGTGCCAGCAGTTTTATTATGGAGAATGAGCAGTTCTTC.

The sample holds one count of this clone. The V call is TRBV9, the J call TRBJ2-5, with 11 bases aligning to TRBD2. This CDR3 has 15 residues. Unmatched junction bases numbered 6, after V lost 5 bases and J lost 3 bases. Germline values: CDR1 SGDLS, CDR2 YYNGEE. CDR3 bases: TGTGCCAGCAGTAGAACTAGCGGGAGTAAAGAGACCCAGTACTTC. It is translated as CASSRTSGSKETQYF.

The chain couples TRBV4-2 to TRBJ2-2, with TRBD2 identical over 11 bases. The germline V gene encodes CDR1 LGHNA and CDR2 YNFKEQ. V was pared by 0 bases and J by 6 bases, with 9 bases of the junction left unmatched. This CDR3 contains 18 residues. The CDR3 loop reads CASSQEASGRYLAGELFF. For the CDR3, the DNA is TGTGCCAGCAGCCAAGAGGCTAGCGGGAGGTATCTAGCCGGGGAGCTGTTTTTT.

The rearrangement uses TRBV4-3 and TRBJ2-1; 8 bases are a match to TRBD2. Germline V gives CDR1 LGHNA, CDR2 YSLEER. The V gene end was trimmed by 0 bases and the J gene end by 8 bases; junction bases not matched to a gene: 12. CDR3 length: 17 amino acids. The CDR3 reads CASSQDAGTRGRHEQFF. CDR3 coding DNA: TGCGCCAGCAGCCAAGATGCCGGGACTAGGGGACGGCATGAGCAGTTCTTC.

The V call is TRBV7-9, the J call TRBJ2-1, with a weak D call TRBD2 (5 bases). The CDR3 is 17 amino acids. Deletions cut 5 bases from V and 4 bases from J, with 21 bases between. The V gene's germline CDR1 is SEHNR and CDR2 FQNEAQ (reference sequence). CDR3 DNA sequence: TGTGCCAGCAGCCCAATGACGACACTAGGGCTTTACAATGAGCAGTTCTTC. Translated: CASSPMTTLGLYNEQFF.